Below are 29 T cell receptor beta chains sequenced from a single sample in a study of blood T cell repertoires in COVID-19. The data were produced by immunoSEQ multiplex PCR, yet TCRdb's version contains in-frame clones alone and is incomplete. The sample gives under 300,000 clones, approximately 90% of which show up once; 0.99% is in the top ten. Sequenced sample: peripheral blood. These receptors came from a woman in her thirties or forties who had recovered from COVID-19.

The gene calls are TRBV6-5 and TRBJ2-5; 7 nucleotides line up with TRBD2. The J segment lost 5 bases and the V segment lost 6 bases, leaving 12 bases of the junction unmatched. The CDR3 has 15 amino acids. The germline V gene encodes CDR1 MNHEY and CDR2 SVGAGI. Here the CDR3 DNA reads TGTGCCAGCAGACGAGGTCCCCGGGGGGATGAGACCCAGTACTTC. This gives the protein CASRRGPRGDETQYF.

The chain uses TRBV6-2 or TRBV6-3 and TRBJ1-2; 8 bases map to TRBD1. The CDR3 length is 18 residues. Germline CDR1 reads MNHEY; CDR2 reads SVGEGT. V trimming: 2 bases; J trimming: 2 bases; junction bases outside the gene matches: 13. CDR3 in amino acids: CASSYNSRTGSFNYGYTF. In nucleotides, the CDR3 is TGTGCCAGCAGTTACAATTCTCGGACAGGGTCTTTCAACTATGGCTACACCTTC.

This chain joins TRBV19 and TRBJ1-1, with D tentatively TRBD1 (5 bases). The germline CDR1 and CDR2 sequences are LNHDA and SQIVND (reference sequence). V was shortened by 5 bases and J by 4 bases, with 14 bases between the two germline ends. The length of the CDR3 is 14 residues. The DNA for the CDR3 is TGTGCCAGTAGTCCCGGGCCCGGGGGCACTGAAGCTTTCTTT. It is translated as CASSPGPGGTEAFF.

The chain joins TRBV7-3 to TRBJ2-3, with 10 nucleotides matching TRBD1. Germline V gene data show CDR1 as SGHTA and CDR2 as FQGTGA. The CDR3 has 18 amino acids. The junction had 13 bases not matched to a gene; V was cut back by 5 bases and J by 2 bases. The chain's CDR3 is CASSHTGGTGAHTDTQYF. In DNA form, the CDR3 reads TGTGCCAGCAGCCACACGGGGGGGACAGGGGCCCACACAGATACGCAGTATTTT.

V usage is TRBV7-2 and J usage is TRBJ2-7, with D possibly matching TRBD2 (6 bases). The CDR3 is 13 amino acids. Germline V gene sequence: CDR1 SGHTA, CDR2 FQGNSA. V gave up 6 bases and J gave up 1 base, with 10 bases separating them. The CDR3 coding sequence is TGTGCCAGCAGACCCGCGGGATCCTACGAGCAGTACTTC. It is translated as CASRPAGSYEQYF.

V is TRBV14 and J is TRBJ2-7; maybe TRBD1 (5 bases). V was shortened by 1 base and J by 0 bases, with 10 bases between the two germline ends. This CDR3 has 15 amino acids. The germline V gene has CDR1 SGHDN and CDR2 FVKESK. In DNA form, the CDR3 reads TGTGCCAGCAGCCAAGCCGGCAGGGTCTCCTACGAGCAGTACGTC. It specifies CASSQAGRVSYEQYV.

The rearrangement joins TRBV6-5 to TRBJ2-1; 7 nucleotides agree with TRBD2. The ends lost 7 bases at V and 4 bases at J; junction bases unmatched: 4. Germline assignment: CDR1 MNHEY and CDR2 SVGAGI. The CDR3 has 13 amino acids. The CDR3 nucleotides read TGTGCCAGCACGGGACTAAATTACAATGAGCAGTTCTTC. This encodes CASTGLNYNEQFF.

This chain uses TRBV4-2 with TRBJ1-5; D gene uncertain. Germline V gives CDR1 LGHNA, CDR2 YNFKEQ. The CDR3 runs 16 residues. V was clipped by 1 base and J by 0 bases, with 10 bases between them. This CDR3 is CASSQAPGLSNQPQHF. The CDR3 DNA is TGTGCCAGCAGCCAAGCCCCCGGACTTAGCAATCAGCCCCAGCATTTT.

This clone was observed once. The chain couples TRBV19 to TRBJ2-7, with a weak D call TRBD2 (6 bases). The V end was cut by 3 bases, the J end by 2 bases, with 11 bases between. CDR1 and CDR2 (germline): LNHDA, SQIVND (reference sequence). The CDR3 loop spans 14 amino acids. CDR3 loop: CASSIGSSTYEQYF. CDR3 DNA: TGTGCCAGTAGTATCGGGAGTTCGACCTACGAGCAGTACTTC.

V is TRBV30 and J is TRBJ1-2; possible D gene TRBD1, 6 bases. The V gene's germline CDR1 is GTSNPN and CDR2 SVGIG (reference sequence). Trimming left V 0 bases short and J 7 bases short, with 6 bases between. CDR3 length equals 11 residues. CDR3 amino acids: CAWSVQGGYTF. DNA for the CDR3: TGTGCCTGGAGTGTACAGGGTGGCTACACCTTC.

This sequence joins TRBV15 and TRBJ1-2; tentatively, D is TRBD1 (6 bases). There are 21 residues in the CDR3. CDR1 is LNHNV, CDR2 YYDKDF, per germline (reference sequence). V lost 0 bases to trimming and J lost 8 bases, with 34 bases between them. The CDR3 bases are TGTGCCACCAGCAGAGATGCCCCCCTTGCTTTGGGGGCCTCACTTTGGGGGGGCTACACCTTC. Its protein product is CATSRDAPLALGASLWGGYTF.

The chain employs TRBV9 and TRBJ2-1, with a tentative D call TRBD1 (5 bases). The CDR3 loop spans 14 amino acids. Germline V CDR1 and CDR2: SGDLS, YYNGEE. V gave up 4 bases and J gave up 8 bases, with 16 bases separating them. CDR3 loop: CASSMGRGGYEQFF. In DNA form, the CDR3 reads TGTGCCAGCAGCATGGGGCGAGGCGGTTATGAGCAGTTCTTC.

The J gene is TRBJ2-1, the V gene TRBV19, with TRBD2 matching 7 bases. The trim removed 1 base at V and 10 bases at J, leaving 7 bases unmatched. CDR3 size: 14 residues. Germline loops: CDR1 LNHDA, CDR2 SQIVND (reference sequence). For the CDR3, the DNA is TGTGCCAGTAGTATAGGGGCCCCGGGACTAGAGCAGTTCTTC. Its translation: CASSIGAPGLEQFF.

The rearrangement joins TRBV7-2 to TRBJ2-3; perhaps TRBD1 as D (6 bases). The CDR3 totals 14 residues. Germline CDR1 reads SGHTA; CDR2 reads FQGNSA. V lost 5 bases, J lost 2 bases, and 11 bases lay in between. Here the CDR3 reads CASSGGHDTDTQYF. CDR3 in DNA: TGTGCCAGCAGCGGGGGACACGACACAGATACGCAGTATTTT.

V is TRBV19 and J is TRBJ2-7, with D possibly matching TRBD2 (5 bases). The CDR3 is made up of 14 amino acids. CDR1 is LNHDA and CDR2 is SQIVND in the germline V gene (reference sequence). V was shortened by 6 bases and J by 3 bases, with 15 bases between the two germline ends. The CDR3 sequence is CASSRKGDYYEQYF. DNA of the CDR3: TGTGCCAGTAGCCGCAAGGGCGACTACTACGAGCAGTACTTC.

The chain's CDR3 is CASSLTSSTGELFF. CDR3 sequence (DNA): TGTGCCAGCAGCCTAACCTCCAGCACCGGGGAGCTGTTTTTT. J is TRBJ2-2 and V is TRBV7-8, with no clear D. The V gene's germline CDR1 is SGHVS and CDR2 FQNEAQ. CDR3 size: 14 residues. Between the trimmed V and J ends, which lost 5 bases and 4 bases, there was a span of 11 bases.

V usage is TRBV7-6 and J usage is TRBJ2-5, with a weak D call TRBD2 (6 bases). Germline V lookup: CDR1 SGHVS, CDR2 FNYEAQ. The CDR3 spans 13 residues. V lost 5 bases and J lost 7, with 14 bases in between. The CDR3 DNA follows: TGTGCCAGCAGCCCGGGACTCCGGTCGACCCAGTACTTC. This translates into CASSPGLRSTQYF.

In its sample, this clone was seen once. J is TRBJ1-1 and V is TRBV5-1; D not certain. The V and J ends lost 0 bases and 0 bases respectively, with 9 bases between them. The CDR3 is 15 amino acids. The germline gives CDR1 SGHRS, CDR2 YFSETQ. CDR3 bases: TGCGCCAGCAGCTTGGGAGGTGGCTTGAACACTGAAGCTTTCTTT. Its protein product is CASSLGGGLNTEAFF.

This sequence joins TRBV5-4 and TRBJ1-6; 8 positions agree with TRBD1. The CDR3 has 15 residues. The junction had 11 bases not matched to a gene; V was cut back by 4 bases and J by 11 bases. Germline V gene data show CDR1 as SGHNT and CDR2 as YYREEE (reference sequence). The CDR3 spells CASSLRDRPLTPLHF. The CDR3 region has the DNA TGTGCCAGCAGCCTCCGGGACAGGCCCCTTACACCCCTCCACTTT.

The chain uses TRBV5-4 and TRBJ2-1; 8 nucleotides line up with TRBD2. The germline gives CDR1 SGHNT, CDR2 YYREEE (reference sequence). V lost 7 bases, J lost 8 bases, and 11 bases stayed unmatched. The CDR3 sequence is 14 residues long. CDR3 coding DNA: TGTGCCAGCTCCCCCGGGACTAGTTTCTATGAGCAGTTCTTC. Protein product: CASSPGTSFYEQFF.

J is TRBJ1-2 and V is TRBV3-1 (or the pseudogene TRBV3-2); 9 nucleotides line up with TRBD1. Germline V lookup: CDR1 LGHDT, CDR2 YNNKEL (reference sequence). Unmatched junction bases numbered 2, after V lost 1 base and J lost 2 bases. The CDR3 contains 15 residues. The CDR3 is CASSQGDRANYGYTF. The CDR3 DNA reads TGTGCCAGCAGCCAAGGGGACAGGGCCAACTATGGCTACACCTTC.

The CDR3 is CASSYPTRGGRLNTEAFF. The CDR3 DNA reads TGTGCCAGCAGTTACCCTACCCGGGGGGGTCGCTTGAACACTGAAGCTTTCTTT. V gene TRBV6-2 or TRBV6-3 combines with J gene TRBJ1-1; D perhaps matches TRBD1 (5 bases). The V and J ends lost 2 bases and 0 bases respectively, with 19 bases between them. The CDR3 extends over 18 amino acids. CDR1 is MNHEY, CDR2 SVGEGT, per germline.

The genes are TRBV19 and TRBJ1-4; TRBD1 matches at 7 bases. CDR1 LNHDA and CDR2 SQIVND come from the germline V gene (reference sequence). This CDR3 is built from 15 residues. V dropped 8 bases and J dropped 10; count of bases not matched to a gene: 16. CDR3 residues: CASEGAQAHTRKLFF. CDR3 nucleotide sequence: TGTGCCAGTGAGGGGGCGCAGGCCCACACCCGAAAACTGTTTTTT.

The J gene is TRBJ2-1, the V gene TRBV9; 7 bases agree with TRBD2. Trimming removed 0 bases from V and 6 bases from J; junction bases left unmatched: 3. From germline, CDR1 is SGDLS and CDR2 YYNGEE. This CDR3 is 14 amino acids long. The CDR3 DNA is TGTGCCAGCAGCGTAGTGGCGGGGGTCAATGAGCAGTTCTTC. This encodes CASSVVAGVNEQFF. Supplemented by reference TRBV9 and TRBJ2-1, the full variable domain reads DSGVTQTPKHLITATGQRVTLRCSPRSGDLSVYWYQQSLDQGLQFLIQYYNGEERAKGNILERFSAQQFPDLHSELNLSSLELGDSALYFCASSVVAGVNEQFFGPGTRLTVL.

This clone is a singleton in its sample. In DNA form, the CDR3 reads TGTGCCAGCTCACCCAGGTACAGGTCTCCCTATGGCTACACCTTC. It specifies CASSPRYRSPYGYTF. V and J are TRBV18 and TRBJ1-2; D may be TRBD1 (5 bases). This CDR3 is built from 15 residues. The germline CDR1 and CDR2 sequences are KGHSH and LQKENI. V dropped 3 bases and J dropped 4 bases, with 15 bases sitting between them. Looking up the rest from reference TRBV18 and TRBJ1-2 gives the full variable domain: NAGVMQNPRHLVRRRGQEARLRCSPMKGHSHVYWYRQLPEEGLKFMVYLQKENIIDESGMPKERFSAEFPKEGPSILRIQQVVRGDSAAYFCASSPRYRSPYGYTFGSGTRLTVV.

In regard to this clone: Other DNA sequences from this sample encode an identical CDR3 as well. J is TRBJ1-4 and V is TRBV18; possibly TRBD1 for D (6 bases). CDR1 KGHSH and CDR2 LQKENI come from the germline V gene. The V gene lost 1 base and the J gene lost 7 bases, with 10 bases spanning the gap. CDR3 length: 14 residues. The CDR3 nucleotides are TGTGCCAGCTCACCACGGCAAGGGGGTGAAAAACTGTTTTTT. Translated, it gives CASSPRQGGEKLFF.

In regard to this clone: Additional DNA sequences in this sample encode the identical CDR3. The chain carries TRBV21-1 and TRBJ2-7; the table calls TRBD2, which could not be checked here. TRBV21-1 is a known pseudogene. The length of the CDR3 is 15 residues. The CDR3 DNA reads TGTGCCAGCAGCAAAGAGTCTGCTGAGGCATACGAGCAGTACGTC. This sequence encodes CASSKESAEAYEQYV.

This chain uses TRBV18 with TRBJ2-3, with TRBD2 identical over 10 bases. After removal of 1 base from V and 6 bases from J, the junction contained 4 bases not matched to a gene. CDR1 is KGHSH, CDR2 LQKENI, per germline. This CDR3 is built from 15 residues. CDR3 amino acids: CASSPRLAGGDTQYF. The CDR3 nucleotides read TGTGCCAGCTCACCACGGTTAGCGGGAGGCGATACGCAGTATTTT. The full variable domain, rest sourced from reference TRBV18 and TRBJ2-3, is NAGVMQNPRHLVRRRGQEARLRCSPMKGHSHVYWYRQLPEEGLKFMVYLQKENIIDESGMPKERFSAEFPKEGPSILRIQQVVRGDSAAYFCASSPRLAGGDTQYFGPGTRLTVL.

V gene TRBV4-1 combines with J gene TRBJ1-2; no clear D gene. Germline loops: CDR1 MGHRA, CDR2 YSYEKL. The CDR3 covers 15 residues. Trimming took 0 bases from V and 0 from J, leaving 8 bases between them. CDR3 region: CASSQEQHPNYGYTF. The CDR3 DNA follows: TGCGCCAGCAGCCAAGAGCAACACCCTAACTATGGCTACACCTTC.